The entry that follows covers one T cell receptor (beta chain) sequence. Its target is not known. With 4 bases removed from V and 2 bases from J, the gap between germline ends came to 15 bases. Germline-derived CDR1 and CDR2 are SQVTM and ANQGSEA. The CDR3 runs to 15 residues. This specimen comes from a study of beta chain features in type 1 diabetes. Overall study findings and caveats: More deletions and fewer insertions at VDJ junctions were found in patients with type 1 diabetes. PCR might favor shorter templates, equally in patients and controls. TCRB CDR3s were moderately but significantly shorter in Type 1 diabetes patients in all four CD4+ subsets.

Expressed TCRB transcripts were sequenced because the entire RNA isolate underwent reverse transcription. Using immunoSEQ multiplex PCR, the repertoire was profiled, and TCRdb retains in-frame clones only, with some absent. The sample comprises 95,000 to 150,000 clones, about a sixth of which are singletons, and about 2.1% rests with the top ten. This receptor was taken from a man aged 30 to 39 with type 1 diabetes. The chain recombines TRBV29-1 with TRBJ2-1, with D maybe TRBD1 (5 bases). The sample taken for sequencing was central memory CD4+ T cells from blood. CDR3 protein: CSVAGRVGPYNEQFF. The CDR3 DNA reads TGCAGCGTTGCAGGCAGGGTCGGGCCCTACAATGAGCAGTTCTTC.